This T cell receptor (beta chain) was sequenced in a study of glioma-infiltrating T cells. The V gene's germline CDR1 is SNHLY and CDR2 FYNNEI. CDR3 length: 14 amino acids. Trimming removed 6 bases at V and 4 bases at J, with 13 bases between. On this clonotype itself: Its antigen is as yet unknown.

Using RNA template, CDR3s of TCR alpha and beta were amplified with iRepertoire arm-PCR. Input was 100-400 ng of tissue mRNA or PBMC total RNA. TCRdb itself ran the multiplex PCR reads through MiXCR, one entry per CDR3 protein. This repertoire shows under 200,000 distinct CDR3 sequences, about 40% found once; its top ten account for roughly 5.4%. General study points: Very few CDR3 sequences were shared between tissue and blood. Gliomas, especially low-grade, showed above-expected tissue-blood divergence; non-neoplastic patients showed below.

The sample was glioma tissue, nonneoplastic brain tissue, or PBMCs (not recorded which). The chain employs TRBV2 and TRBJ2-1, with D uncertain. This TCR came from a human donor with low-grade glioma or glioblastoma, undergoing nonglioma brain surgery, or in good health (not recorded which). The CDR3 here is CASRARMVYNEQFF. In DNA, the CDR3 is TGTGCCAGCAGGGCCCGGATGGTTTACAATGAGCAGTTCTTC.